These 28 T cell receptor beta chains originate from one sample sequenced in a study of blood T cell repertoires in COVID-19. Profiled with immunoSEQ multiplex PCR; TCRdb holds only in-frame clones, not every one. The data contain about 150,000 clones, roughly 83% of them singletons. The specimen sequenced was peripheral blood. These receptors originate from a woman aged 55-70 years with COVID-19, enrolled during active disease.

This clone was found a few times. CDR3 loop: CASSLVHPGTGNTEAFF. Here the CDR3 DNA reads TGCGCCAGCAGCTTAGTCCACCCCGGGACAGGGAACACTGAAGCTTTCTTT. V and J are TRBV5-1 and TRBJ1-1, with 8 positions matching TRBD1. The CDR3 has 17 residues. Germline trimming cut 2 bases from V and 1 base from J; bases unmatched to any gene: 10. Germline CDR1 reads SGHRS; CDR2 reads YFSETQ.

Here the CDR3 reads CASMDGQLYNEQFF. The CDR3 nucleotides read TGCGCCAGCATGGACGGACAGCTTTACAATGAGCAGTTCTTC. The rearrangement links TRBV10-2 to TRBJ2-1, with a possible D match to TRBD1 (6 bases). V was trimmed by 7 bases and J by 4 bases, leaving 14 bases between them. The CDR3 runs to 14 residues. Germline CDR1 reads WSHSY; CDR2 reads SAAADI.

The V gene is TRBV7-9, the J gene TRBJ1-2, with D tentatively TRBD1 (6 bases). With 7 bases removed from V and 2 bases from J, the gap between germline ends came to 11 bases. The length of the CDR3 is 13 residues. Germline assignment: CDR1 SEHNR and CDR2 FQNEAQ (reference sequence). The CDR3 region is CASNRDTNYGYTF. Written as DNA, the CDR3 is TGTGCCAGCAACAGGGACACCAACTATGGCTACACCTTC.

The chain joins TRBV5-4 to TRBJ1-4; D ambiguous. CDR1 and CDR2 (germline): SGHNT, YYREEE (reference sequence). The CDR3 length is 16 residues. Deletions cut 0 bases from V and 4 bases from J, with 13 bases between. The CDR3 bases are TGTGCCAGCAGCTTGGCCATGGGAGGCAGTAATGAAAAACTGTTTTTT. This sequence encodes CASSLAMGGSNEKLFF.

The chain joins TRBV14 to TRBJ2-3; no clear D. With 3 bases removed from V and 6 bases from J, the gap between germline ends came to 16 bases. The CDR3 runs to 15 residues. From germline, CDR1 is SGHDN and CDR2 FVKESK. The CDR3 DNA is TGTGCCAGCAGCCATCTCCAATCCGGGTCTGATACGCAGTATTTT. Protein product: CASSHLQSGSDTQYF.

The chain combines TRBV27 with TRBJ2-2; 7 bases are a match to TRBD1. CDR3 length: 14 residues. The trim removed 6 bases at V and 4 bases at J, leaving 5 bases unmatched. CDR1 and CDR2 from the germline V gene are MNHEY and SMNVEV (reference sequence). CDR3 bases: TGTGCCAGCAGCGGGGACAGCCCCACCGGGGAGCTGTTTTTT. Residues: CASSGDSPTGELFF.

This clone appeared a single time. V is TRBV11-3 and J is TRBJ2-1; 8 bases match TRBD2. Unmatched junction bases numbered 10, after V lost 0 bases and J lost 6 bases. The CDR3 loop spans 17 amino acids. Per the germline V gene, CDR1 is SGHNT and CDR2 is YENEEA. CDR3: CASSLDAPGGPGNEQFF. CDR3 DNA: TGTGCCAGCAGCTTAGATGCGCCGGGAGGGCCGGGCAATGAGCAGTTCTTC.

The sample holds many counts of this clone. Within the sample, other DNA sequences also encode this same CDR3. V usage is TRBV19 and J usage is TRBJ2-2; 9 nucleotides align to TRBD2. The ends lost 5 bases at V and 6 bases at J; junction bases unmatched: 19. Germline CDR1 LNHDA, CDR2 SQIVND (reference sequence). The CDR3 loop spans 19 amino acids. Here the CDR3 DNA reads TGTGCCAGTAGTCCCCCTCAGGCGGGAGGGCCACGGGGGGCCGGGGAGCTGTTTTTT. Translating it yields CASSPPQAGGPRGAGELFF.

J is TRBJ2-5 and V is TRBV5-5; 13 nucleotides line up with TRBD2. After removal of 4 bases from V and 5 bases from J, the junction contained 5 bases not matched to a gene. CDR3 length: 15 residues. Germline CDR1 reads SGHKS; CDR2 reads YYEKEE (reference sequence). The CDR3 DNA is TGTGCCAGCAGCCTGGGACTAGCGGGACGGGAGACCCAGTACTTC. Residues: CASSLGLAGRETQYF.

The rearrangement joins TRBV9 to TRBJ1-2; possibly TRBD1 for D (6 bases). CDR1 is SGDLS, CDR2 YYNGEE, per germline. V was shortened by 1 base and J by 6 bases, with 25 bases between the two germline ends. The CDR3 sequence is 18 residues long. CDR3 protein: CASSVIKTGSSKRDGYTF. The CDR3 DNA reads TGTGCCAGCAGCGTAATTAAAACAGGGAGTAGTAAACGTGATGGCTACACCTTC. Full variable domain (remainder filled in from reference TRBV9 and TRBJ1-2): DSGVTQTPKHLITATGQRVTLRCSPRSGDLSVYWYQQSLDQGLQFLIQYYNGEERAKGNILERFSAQQFPDLHSELNLSSLELGDSALYFCASSVIKTGSSKRDGYTFGSGTRLTVV.

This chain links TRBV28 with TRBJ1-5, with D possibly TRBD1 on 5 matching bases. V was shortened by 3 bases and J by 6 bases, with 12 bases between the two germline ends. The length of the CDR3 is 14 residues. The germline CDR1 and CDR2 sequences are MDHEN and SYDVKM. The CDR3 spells CASSFLQGFQPQHF. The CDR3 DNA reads TGTGCCAGCAGTTTTCTCCAGGGTTTTCAGCCCCAGCATTTT.

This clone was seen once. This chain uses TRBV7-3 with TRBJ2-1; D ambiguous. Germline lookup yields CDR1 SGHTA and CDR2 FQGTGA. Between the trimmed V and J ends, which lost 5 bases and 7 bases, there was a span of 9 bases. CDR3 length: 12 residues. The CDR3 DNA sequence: TGTGCCAGCAGCCAACCCGGGAATGAGCAGTTCTTC. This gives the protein CASSQPGNEQFF.

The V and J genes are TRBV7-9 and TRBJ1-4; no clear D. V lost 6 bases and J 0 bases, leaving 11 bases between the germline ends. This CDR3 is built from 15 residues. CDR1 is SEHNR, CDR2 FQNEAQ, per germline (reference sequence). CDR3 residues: CASSFQSATNEKLFF. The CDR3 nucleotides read TGTGCCAGCAGTTTCCAGTCTGCAACTAATGAAAAACTGTTTTTT. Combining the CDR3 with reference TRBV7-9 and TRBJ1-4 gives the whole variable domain DTGVSQNPRHKITKRGQNVTFRCDPISEHNRLYWYRQTLGQGPEFLTYFQNEAQLEKSRLLSDRFSAERPKGSFSTLEIQRTEQGDSAMYLCASSFQSATNEKLFFGSGTQLSVL.

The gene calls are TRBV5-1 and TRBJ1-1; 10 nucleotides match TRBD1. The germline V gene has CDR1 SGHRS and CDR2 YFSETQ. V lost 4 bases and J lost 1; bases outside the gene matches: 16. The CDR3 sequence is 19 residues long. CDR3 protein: CASSRGAGTGVGGNTEAFF. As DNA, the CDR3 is TGCGCCAGCAGCCGTGGGGCCGGGACAGGGGTAGGCGGGAACACTGAAGCTTTCTTT. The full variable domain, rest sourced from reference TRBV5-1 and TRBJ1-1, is KAGVTQTPRYLIKTRGQQVTLSCSPISGHRSVSWYQQTPGQGLQFLFEYFSETQRNKGNFPGRFSGRQFSNSRSEMNVSTLELGDSALYLCASSRGAGTGVGGNTEAFFGQGTRLTVV.

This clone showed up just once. The CDR3 DNA follows: TGTGCCAGCAGTTACTCTCGGAGTAGAATGAACACTGAAGCTTTCTTT. Translated, it gives CASSYSRSRMNTEAFF. V and J are TRBV6-5 and TRBJ1-1; D is uncertain. The V gene lost 0 bases and the J gene lost 0 bases, with 11 bases spanning the gap. Germline-derived CDR1 and CDR2 are MNHEY and SVGAGI. The CDR3 is made up of 16 amino acids.

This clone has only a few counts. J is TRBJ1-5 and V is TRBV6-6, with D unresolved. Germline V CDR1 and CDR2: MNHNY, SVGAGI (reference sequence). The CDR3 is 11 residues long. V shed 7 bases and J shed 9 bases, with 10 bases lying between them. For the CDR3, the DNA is TGTGCCAGCATGCTAGCGGGGCCCCAGCATTTT. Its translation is CASMLAGPQHF.

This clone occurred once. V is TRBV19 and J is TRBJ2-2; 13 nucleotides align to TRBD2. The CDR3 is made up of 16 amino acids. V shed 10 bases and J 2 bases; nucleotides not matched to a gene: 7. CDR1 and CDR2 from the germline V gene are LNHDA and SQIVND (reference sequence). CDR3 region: CAILGTSGTNTGELFF. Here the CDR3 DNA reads TGTGCCATACTCGGGACTAGCGGGACTAACACCGGGGAGCTGTTTTTT.

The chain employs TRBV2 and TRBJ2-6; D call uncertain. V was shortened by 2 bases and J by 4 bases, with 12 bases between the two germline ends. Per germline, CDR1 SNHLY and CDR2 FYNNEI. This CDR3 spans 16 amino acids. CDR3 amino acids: CASSELRRVGANVLTF. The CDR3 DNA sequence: TGTGCCAGCAGTGAATTACGACGGGTCGGGGCCAACGTCCTGACTTTC.

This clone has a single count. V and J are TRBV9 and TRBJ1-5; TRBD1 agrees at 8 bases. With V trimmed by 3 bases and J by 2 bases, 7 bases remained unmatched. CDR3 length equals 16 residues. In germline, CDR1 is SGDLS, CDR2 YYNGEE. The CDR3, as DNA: TGTGCCAGCAGCGCCGACAGGGGAGGGGGCAATCAGCCCCAGCATTTT. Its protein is CASSADRGGGNQPQHF.

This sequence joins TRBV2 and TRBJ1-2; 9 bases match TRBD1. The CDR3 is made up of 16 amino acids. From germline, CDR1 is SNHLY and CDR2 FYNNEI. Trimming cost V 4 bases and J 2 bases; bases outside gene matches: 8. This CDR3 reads CASSVGFGTGNYGYTF. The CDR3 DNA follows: TGTGCCAGCAGTGTAGGTTTCGGGACAGGGAACTATGGCTACACCTTC.

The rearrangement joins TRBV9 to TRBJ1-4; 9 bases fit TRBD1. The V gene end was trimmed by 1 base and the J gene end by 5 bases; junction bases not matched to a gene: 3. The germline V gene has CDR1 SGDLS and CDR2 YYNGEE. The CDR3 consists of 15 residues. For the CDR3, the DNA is TGTGCCAGCAGCGTACGACAGGGGGAAAATGAAAAACTGTTTTTT. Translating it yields CASSVRQGENEKLFF. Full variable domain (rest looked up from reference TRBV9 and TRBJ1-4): DSGVTQTPKHLITATGQRVTLRCSPRSGDLSVYWYQQSLDQGLQFLIQYYNGEERAKGNILERFSAQQFPDLHSELNLSSLELGDSALYFCASSVRQGENEKLFFGSGTQLSVL.

The CDR3 reads CASQRGGEASYEQYF. Written as DNA, the CDR3 is TGTGCCAGCCAGAGGGGAGGGGAGGCCTCCTACGAGCAGTACTTC. The chain employs TRBV6-5 and TRBJ2-7; 7 positions agree with TRBD2. CDR3 length: 15 residues. Germline trimming cut 8 bases from V and 0 bases from J; bases unmatched to any gene: 10. Germline CDR1 MNHEY, CDR2 SVGAGI.

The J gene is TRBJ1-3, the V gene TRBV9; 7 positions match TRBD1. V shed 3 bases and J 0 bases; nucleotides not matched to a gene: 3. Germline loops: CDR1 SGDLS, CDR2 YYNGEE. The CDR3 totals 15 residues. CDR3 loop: CASSGTGSSGNTIYF. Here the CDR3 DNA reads TGTGCCAGCAGCGGGACAGGAAGCTCTGGAAACACCATATATTTT.

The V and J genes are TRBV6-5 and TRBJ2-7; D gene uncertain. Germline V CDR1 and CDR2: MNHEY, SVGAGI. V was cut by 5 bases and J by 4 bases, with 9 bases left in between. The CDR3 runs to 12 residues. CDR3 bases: TGTGCCAGCAGTCCACAGCTATACGAGCAGTACGTC. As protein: CASSPQLYEQYV.

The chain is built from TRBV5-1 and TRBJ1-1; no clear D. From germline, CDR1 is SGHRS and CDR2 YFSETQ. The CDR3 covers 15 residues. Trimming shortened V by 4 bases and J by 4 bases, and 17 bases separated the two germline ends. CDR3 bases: TGCGCCAGCAGCGGAACAGCTATTTTGGGCACTGAAGCTTTCTTT. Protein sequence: CASSGTAILGTEAFF.

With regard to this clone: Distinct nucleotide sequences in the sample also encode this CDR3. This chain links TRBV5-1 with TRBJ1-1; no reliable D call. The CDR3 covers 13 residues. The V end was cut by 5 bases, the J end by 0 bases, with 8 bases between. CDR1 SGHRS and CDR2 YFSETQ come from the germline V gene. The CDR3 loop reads CASRGRLNTEAFF. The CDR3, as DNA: TGCGCCAGCAGAGGCAGGTTGAACACTGAAGCTTTCTTT. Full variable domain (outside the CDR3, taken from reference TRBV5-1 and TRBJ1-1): KAGVTQTPRYLIKTRGQQVTLSCSPISGHRSVSWYQQTPGQGLQFLFEYFSETQRNKGNFPGRFSGRQFSNSRSEMNVSTLELGDSALYLCASRGRLNTEAFFGQGTRLTVV.

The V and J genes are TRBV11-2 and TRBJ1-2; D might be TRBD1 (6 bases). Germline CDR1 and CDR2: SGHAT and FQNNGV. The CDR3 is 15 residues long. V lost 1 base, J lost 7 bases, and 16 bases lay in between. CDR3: CASSLGLRGESGYTF. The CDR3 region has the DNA TGTGCCAGCAGCTTAGGACTCAGGGGTGAGTCTGGCTACACCTTC.

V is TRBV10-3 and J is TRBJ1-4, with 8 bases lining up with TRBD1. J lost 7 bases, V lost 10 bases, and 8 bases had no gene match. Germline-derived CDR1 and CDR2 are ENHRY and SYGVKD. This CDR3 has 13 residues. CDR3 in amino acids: CATTGGVGEKLFF. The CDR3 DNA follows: TGTGCCACCACAGGGGGAGTGGGTGAAAAACTGTTTTTT.